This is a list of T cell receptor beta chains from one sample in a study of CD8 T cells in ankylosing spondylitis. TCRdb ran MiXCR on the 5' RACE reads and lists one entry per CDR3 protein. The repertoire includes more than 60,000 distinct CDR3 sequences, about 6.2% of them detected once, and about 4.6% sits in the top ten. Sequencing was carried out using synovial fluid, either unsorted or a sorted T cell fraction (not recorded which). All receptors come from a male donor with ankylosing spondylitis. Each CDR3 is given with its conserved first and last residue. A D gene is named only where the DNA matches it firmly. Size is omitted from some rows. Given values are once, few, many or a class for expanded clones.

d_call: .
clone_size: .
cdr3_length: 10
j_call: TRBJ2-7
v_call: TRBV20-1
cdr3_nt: TGCAGTGCTGAATCGGGTGTGCAGTACTTC
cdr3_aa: CSAESGVQYF

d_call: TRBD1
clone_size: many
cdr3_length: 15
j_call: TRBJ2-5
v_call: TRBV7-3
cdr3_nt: TGTGCCAGCAGCTTAGAAGGACAGGGCGGGGAGACCCAGTACTTC
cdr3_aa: CASSLEGQGGETQYF

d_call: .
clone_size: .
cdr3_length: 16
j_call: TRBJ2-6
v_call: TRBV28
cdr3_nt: TGTGCCAGCAGTTTATGGGGTGTCTCTGGGGCCAACGTCCTGACTTTC
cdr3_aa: CASSLWGVSGANVLTF

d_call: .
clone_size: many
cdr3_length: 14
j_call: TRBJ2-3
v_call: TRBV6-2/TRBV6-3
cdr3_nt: TGTGCCAGCACCCTGGACGCTAGCACAGATACGCAGTATTTT
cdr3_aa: CASTLDASTDTQYF

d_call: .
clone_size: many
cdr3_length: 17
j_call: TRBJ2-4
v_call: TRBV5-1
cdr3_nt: TGCGCCAGCAGCTATGGCGGGCAAGGTCAGGCCAAAAACATTCAGTACTTC
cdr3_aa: CASSYGGQGQAKNIQYF

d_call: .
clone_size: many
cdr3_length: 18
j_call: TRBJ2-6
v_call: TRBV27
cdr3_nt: TGTGCCAGCAGTTTATTGACCAGGGCTAGCTCTGGGGCCAACGTCCTGACTTTC
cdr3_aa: CASSLLTRASSGANVLTF

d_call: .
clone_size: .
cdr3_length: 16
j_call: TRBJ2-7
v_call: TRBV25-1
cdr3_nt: TGTGCCAGCAGTGAGCATCCAGCGTCGGGGGACTACGAGCAGTACTTC
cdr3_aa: CASSEHPASGDYEQYF

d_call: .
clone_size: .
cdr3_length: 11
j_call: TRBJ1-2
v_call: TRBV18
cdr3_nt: TGTGCCAGCTCACCATCCGTTGGCTACACCTTC
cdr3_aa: CASSPSVGYTF

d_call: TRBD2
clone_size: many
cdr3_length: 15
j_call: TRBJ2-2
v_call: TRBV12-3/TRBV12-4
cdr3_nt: TGTGCCAGCAGTCTAGGGGCTAGCGGGACCGGGGAGCTGTTTTTT
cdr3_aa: CASSLGASGTGELFF

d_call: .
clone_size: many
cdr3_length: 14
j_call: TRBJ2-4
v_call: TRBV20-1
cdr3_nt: TGCAGTGCTAGTGAAATTTCAACCCAAAACATTCAGTACTTC
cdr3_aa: CSASEISTQNIQYF

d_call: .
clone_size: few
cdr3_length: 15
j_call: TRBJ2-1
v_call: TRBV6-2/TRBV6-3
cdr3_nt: TGTGCCAGCAGTTACCTTCTGACTAGGGCCAATGAGCAGTTCTTC
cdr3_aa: CASSYLLTRANEQFF

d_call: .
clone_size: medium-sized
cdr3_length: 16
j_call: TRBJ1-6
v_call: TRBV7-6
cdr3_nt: TGTGCCAGCAGCTCACAAGGGGGGATGTCGAATTCACCCCTCCACTTT
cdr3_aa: CASSSQGGMSNSPLHF

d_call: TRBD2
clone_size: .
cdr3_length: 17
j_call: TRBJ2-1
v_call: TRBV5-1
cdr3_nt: TGCGCCAGCAGCTTCCCTCCGGGAGGGGTCCCCTACAATGAGCAGTTCTTC
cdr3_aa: CASSFPPGGVPYNEQFF

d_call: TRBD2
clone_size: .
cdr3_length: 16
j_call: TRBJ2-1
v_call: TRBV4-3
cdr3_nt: TGCGCCAGCAGCCAAGATAGGACTAGCGGGTGGGAACAGCAGTTCTTC
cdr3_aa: CASSQDRTSGWEQQFF

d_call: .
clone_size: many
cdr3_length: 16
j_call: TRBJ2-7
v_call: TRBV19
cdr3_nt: TGTGCCAGTAGTTCAGGGGACCCCCCAAACCACTACGAGCAGTACTTC
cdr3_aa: CASSSGDPPNHYEQYF

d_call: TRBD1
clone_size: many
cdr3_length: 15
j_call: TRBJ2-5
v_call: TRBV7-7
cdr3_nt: TGTGCCAGCAGCTTAGCCGGGACAGACCAAGAGACCCAGTACTTC
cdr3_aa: CASSLAGTDQETQYF

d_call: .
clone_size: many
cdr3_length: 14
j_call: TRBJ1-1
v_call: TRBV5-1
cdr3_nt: TGCGCCAGCAGCTTGGCGGCAGGGACGACTGAAGCTTTCTTT
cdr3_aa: CASSLAAGTTEAFF

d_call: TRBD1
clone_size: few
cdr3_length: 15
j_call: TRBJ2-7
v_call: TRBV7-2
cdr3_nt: TGTGCCAGCAGCTTATTGGGCAGGGGGCCCTACGAGCAGTACTTC
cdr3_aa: CASSLLGRGPYEQYF

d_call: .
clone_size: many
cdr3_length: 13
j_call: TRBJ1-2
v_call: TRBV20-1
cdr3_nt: TGCAGTCCATCGGCCCTCAATTTCTATGGCTACACCTTC
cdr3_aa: CSPSALNFYGYTF

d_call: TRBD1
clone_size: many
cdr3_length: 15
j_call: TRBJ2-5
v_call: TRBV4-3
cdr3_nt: TGCGCCAGCAGCCAAGGACAGGGCCAGGGAGAGACCCAGTACTTC
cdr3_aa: CASSQGQGQGETQYF

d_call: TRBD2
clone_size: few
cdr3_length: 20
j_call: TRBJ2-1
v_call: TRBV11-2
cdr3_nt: TGTGCCAGCAGCTTCGAGAGGGGCACTAGCGGGAGGCGTCTTTACAATGAGCAGTTCTTC
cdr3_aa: CASSFERGTSGRRLYNEQFF

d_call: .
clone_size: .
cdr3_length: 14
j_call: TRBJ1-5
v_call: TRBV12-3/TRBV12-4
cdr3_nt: TGTGCCAGCAGTTTATCGGGGGTGGAGCAGCCCCAGCATTTT
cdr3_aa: CASSLSGVEQPQHF

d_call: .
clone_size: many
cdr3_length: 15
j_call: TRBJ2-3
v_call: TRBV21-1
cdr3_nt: TGTGCCAGCAGACCTGTAAAGAATCGCACAGATACGCAGTATTTT
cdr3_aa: CASRPVKNRTDTQYF

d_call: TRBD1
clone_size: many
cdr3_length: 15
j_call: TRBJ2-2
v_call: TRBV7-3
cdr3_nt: TGTGCCAGCAGCTTTTCAACAGGGGGTGCCGGGGAGCTGTTTTTT
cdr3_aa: CASSFSTGGAGELFF

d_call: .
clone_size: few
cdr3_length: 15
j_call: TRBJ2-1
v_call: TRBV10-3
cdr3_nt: TGTGCCATCAAACCTGTGGGCGGGTACACGGGTGAGCAGTTCTTC
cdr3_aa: CAIKPVGGYTGEQFF

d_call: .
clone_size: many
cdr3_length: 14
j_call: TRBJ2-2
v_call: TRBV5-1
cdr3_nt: TGCGCCAGCAGCCTCGACAGGAACACCGGGGAGCTGTTTTTT
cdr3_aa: CASSLDRNTGELFF

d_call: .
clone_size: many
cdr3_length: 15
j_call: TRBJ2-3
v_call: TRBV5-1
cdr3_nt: TGCGCCAGCAGCTTGGCGGCCGGAGACTGGGATACGCAGTATTTT
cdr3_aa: CASSLAAGDWDTQYF

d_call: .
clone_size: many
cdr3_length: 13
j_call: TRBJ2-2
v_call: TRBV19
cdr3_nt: TGTGCCAGTAGTATCCAGTACACCGGGGAGCTGTTTTTT
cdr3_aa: CASSIQYTGELFF

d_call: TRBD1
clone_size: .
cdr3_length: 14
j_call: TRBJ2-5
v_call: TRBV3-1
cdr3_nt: TGTGCCAGCAGCCACGGGACAGTCGGAGAGACCCAGTACTTC
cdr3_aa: CASSHGTVGETQYF

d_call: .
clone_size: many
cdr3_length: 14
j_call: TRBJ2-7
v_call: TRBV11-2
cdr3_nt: TGTGCCAGCAGCCCTATCTTGACGGGGCTCGAGCAGTACTTC
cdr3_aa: CASSPILTGLEQYF

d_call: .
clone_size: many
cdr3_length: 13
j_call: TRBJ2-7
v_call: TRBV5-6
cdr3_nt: TGTGCCAGCAGCCGACCAGGTACCTACGAGCAGTACTTC
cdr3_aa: CASSRPGTYEQYF

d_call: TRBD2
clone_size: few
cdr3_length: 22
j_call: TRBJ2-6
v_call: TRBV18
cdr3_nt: TGTGCCAGCTCACCACACCCCCTCACGGTGAGCGGGAGTTGGTCTGGGGCCAACGTCCTGACTTTC
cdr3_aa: CASSPHPLTVSGSWSGANVLTF

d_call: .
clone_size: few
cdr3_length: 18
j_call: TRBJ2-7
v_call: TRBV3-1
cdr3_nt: TGTGCCAGCAGCCAAGTCCCCCAGGCGGGTATTGCTTCCTACGAGCAGTACTTC
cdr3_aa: CASSQVPQAGIASYEQYF

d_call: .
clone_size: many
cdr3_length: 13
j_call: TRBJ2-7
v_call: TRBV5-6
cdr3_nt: TGTGCCAGCAGCTTTGGCCCTACTGACGAGCAGTACTTC
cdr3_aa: CASSFGPTDEQYF

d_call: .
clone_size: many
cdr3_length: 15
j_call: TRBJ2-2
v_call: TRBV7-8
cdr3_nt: TGTGCCAGCAGCAGCCACTGGCGCCTTACCGGGGAGCTGTTTTTT
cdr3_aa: CASSSHWRLTGELFF

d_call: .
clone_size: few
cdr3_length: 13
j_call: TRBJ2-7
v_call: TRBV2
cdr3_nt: TGTGCCAGCAGTGAAGCGGCACCCTACGAGCAGTACTTC
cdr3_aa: CASSEAAPYEQYF

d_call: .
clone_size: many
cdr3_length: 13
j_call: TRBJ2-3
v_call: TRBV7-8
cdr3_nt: TGTGCCAGCACCCGCGACCGCACAGATACGCAGTATTTT
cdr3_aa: CASTRDRTDTQYF

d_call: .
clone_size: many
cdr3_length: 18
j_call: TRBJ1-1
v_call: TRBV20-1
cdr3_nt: TGCAGTGCCGATCATCACCCTTTCAGACAGGCCGGGAACACTGAAGCTTTCTTT
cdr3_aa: CSADHHPFRQAGNTEAFF

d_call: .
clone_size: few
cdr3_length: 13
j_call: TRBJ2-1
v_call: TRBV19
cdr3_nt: TGTGCCAGTAGTCCCGACCGCCGGACAGCACAGTTCTTC
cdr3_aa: CASSPDRRTAQFF

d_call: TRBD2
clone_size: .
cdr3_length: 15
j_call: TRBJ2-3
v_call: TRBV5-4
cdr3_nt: TGTGCCAGCAGTTCCGGGACTAGCGGGAGGGATACGCAGTATTTT
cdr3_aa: CASSSGTSGRDTQYF

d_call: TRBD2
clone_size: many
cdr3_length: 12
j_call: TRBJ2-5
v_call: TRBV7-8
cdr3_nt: TGTGCCAGCAGCGGACTAGTTGAGACCCAGTACTTC
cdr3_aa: CASSGLVETQYF

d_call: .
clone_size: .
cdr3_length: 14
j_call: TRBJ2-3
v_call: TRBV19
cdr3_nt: TGTGCCAGTACGGAGGGGCAGGGCACAGATACGCAGTATTTT
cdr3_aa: CASTEGQGTDTQYF

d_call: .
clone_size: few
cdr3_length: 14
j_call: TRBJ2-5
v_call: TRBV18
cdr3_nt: TGTGCCAGCTCAACGCGACAAGGACAAGAGACCCAGTACTTC
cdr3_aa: CASSTRQGQETQYF

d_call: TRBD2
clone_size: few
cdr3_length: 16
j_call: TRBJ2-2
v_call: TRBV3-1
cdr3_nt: TGTGCCAGCAGCCAAGAGGCGGGAGAGGGAACCGGGGAGCTGTTTTTT
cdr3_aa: CASSQEAGEGTGELFF

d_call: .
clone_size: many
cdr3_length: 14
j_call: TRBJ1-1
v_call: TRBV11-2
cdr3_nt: TGTGCCAGCAGCTTAGACAGGGCGTCCACTGAAGCTTTCTTT
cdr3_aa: CASSLDRASTEAFF

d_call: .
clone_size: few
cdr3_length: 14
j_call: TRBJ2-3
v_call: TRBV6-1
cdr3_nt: TGTGCCAGCCTACCGGACGGCCGCACAGATACGCAGTATTTT
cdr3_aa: CASLPDGRTDTQYF

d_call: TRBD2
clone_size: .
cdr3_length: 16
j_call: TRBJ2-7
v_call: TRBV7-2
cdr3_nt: TGTGCCAGCAGCTTAGCGATCGCTAGCGGGAGTCGCGAGCAGTACTTC
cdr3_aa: CASSLAIASGSREQYF